What follows are 21 T cell receptor beta chains derived from one specimen sequenced in a study of blood T cell repertoires in COVID-19. The table came from immunoSEQ multiplex PCR; TCRdb's copy has only in-frame clones and leaves some out. Among a few hundred thousand clones listed, roughly 88% were seen once. The sample comprised PBMCs or T cells enriched from blood (not recorded which). Every receptor here comes from a woman under 30 who had been exposed to COVID-19.

A remark on this clone: The sample carries other DNA sequences with the same CDR3. The V call is TRBV12-5, the J call TRBJ1-1; D is possibly TRBD1 (5 bases). CDR3 length: 13 amino acids. The V gene lost 2 bases and the J gene lost 2 bases, with 6 bases spanning the gap. The germline V gene encodes CDR1 LGHNT and CDR2 FRNRAP. The CDR3: CASGLQGNTEAFF. The CDR3, as DNA: TGTGCTAGTGGTTTGCAGGGAAACACTGAAGCTTTCTTT.

The rearrangement uses TRBV27 and TRBJ2-1, with D maybe TRBD1 (7 bases). Looked up from germline, CDR1 is MNHEY and CDR2 is SMNVEV (reference sequence). The CDR3 is 15 residues long. V was cut by 2 bases and J by 1 base, with 9 bases left in between. The CDR3 reads CASSLQGGSYNEQFF. CDR3 coding DNA: TGTGCCAGCAGTTTACAGGGGGGTTCCTACAATGAGCAGTTCTTC.

The chain recombines TRBV2 with TRBJ2-5; 7 bases agree with TRBD1. Germline trimming cut 6 bases from V and 2 bases from J; bases unmatched to any gene: 6. CDR1 is SNHLY and CDR2 is FYNNEI in the germline V gene. The CDR3 runs to 14 residues. CDR3 sequence reads: CASRAGTEQETQYF. In nucleotides, the CDR3 is TGTGCCAGCAGAGCCGGGACAGAGCAAGAGACCCAGTACTTC. The full variable domain, with the rest looked up from reference TRBV2 and TRBJ2-5, is EPEVTQTPSHQVTQMGQEVILRCVPISNHLYFYWYRQILGQKVEFLVSFYNNEISEKSEIFDDQFSVERPDGSNFTLKIRSTKLEDSAMYFCASRAGTEQETQYFGPGTRLLVL.

CDR3 sequence (DNA): TGTGCCAGCAGCGAGGACAGCGCGAACACTGAAGCTTTCTTT. Amino acids: CASSEDSANTEAFF. The chain is built from TRBV7-9 and TRBJ1-1, with D perhaps matching TRBD1 (6 bases). The CDR3 spans 14 residues. Trimming removed 5 bases at V and 1 base at J, with 11 bases between. Germline V gene data show CDR1 as SEHNR and CDR2 as FQNEAQ (reference sequence).

This clone was found a few times. The chain couples TRBV9 to TRBJ1-1; D ambiguous. The CDR3 loop spans 15 amino acids. Germline V lookup: CDR1 SGDLS, CDR2 YYNGEE. V was shortened by 0 bases and J by 1 base, with 10 bases between the two germline ends. CDR3 loop: CASSVEEHPNTEAFF. The CDR3 DNA follows: TGTGCCAGCAGCGTAGAAGAGCATCCGAACACTGAAGCTTTCTTT.

This clone was detected once. The genes are TRBV2 and TRBJ1-1; the D gene is possibly TRBD1 (5 bases). CDR1 and CDR2 from the germline V gene are SNHLY and FYNNEI. This CDR3 has 12 amino acids. Trimming shortened V by 3 bases and J by 10 bases, and 12 bases separated the two germline ends. CDR3 loop: CASSELQGIAFF. The CDR3 DNA reads TGTGCCAGCAGTGAGCTTCAGGGAATAGCTTTCTTT.

A single count supports this clone. This chain links TRBV27 with TRBJ1-5, with TRBD1 matching over 7 bases. Germline loops: CDR1 MNHEY, CDR2 SMNVEV (reference sequence). V lost 5 bases and J lost 2; bases outside the gene matches: 15. The CDR3 is 18 residues long. The CDR3 DNA follows: TGTGCCAGCAGTCAAGATTCTCGACAGGGTTTGGGCAATCAGCCCCAGCATTTT. Encoded protein: CASSQDSRQGLGNQPQHF.

This clone was detected once. This chain joins TRBV5-6 and TRBJ2-7; D perhaps matches TRBD2 (5 bases). Germline V gene sequence: CDR1 SGHDT, CDR2 YYEEEE. The CDR3 has 14 amino acids. Trimming removed 0 bases from V and 7 bases from J, with 14 bases in between. For the CDR3, the DNA is TGTGCCAGCAGCTTGGCTCTGGGAGTGGAGGAGCAGTACTTC. Translating gives CASSLALGVEEQYF.

The gene calls are TRBV5-1 and TRBJ2-7; 11 nucleotides line up with TRBD1. The CDR3 is 15 amino acids. Germline loops: CDR1 SGHRS, CDR2 YFSETQ. Trimming at V came to 4 bases and at J to 2 bases, leaving 5 bases not matched to a gene. The CDR3 DNA is TGCGCCAGCAGCAAACCGGGACAGGGGGCCTACGAGCAGTACTTC. Translated: CASSKPGQGAYEQYF.

The chain joins TRBV10-2 to TRBJ2-7; maybe TRBD1 (6 bases). V lost 8 bases to trimming and J lost 0 bases, with 17 bases between them. The length of the CDR3 is 15 residues. Germline CDR1 is WSHSY and CDR2 is SAAADI. The CDR3: CASDRDTQTSYEQYF. CDR3 bases: TGCGCCAGCGATAGGGACACTCAAACCTCCTACGAGCAGTACTTC.

The V and J genes are TRBV29-1 and TRBJ2-6, with 7 nucleotides matching TRBD1. CDR1 is SQVTM and CDR2 is ANQGSEA in the germline V gene. This CDR3 is built from 18 residues. The junction had 12 bases not matched to a gene; V was cut back by 3 bases and J by 1 base. The chain's CDR3 is CSVETGTELLSGANVLTF. CDR3 nucleotides: TGCAGCGTTGAGACGGGGACAGAATTGCTATCTGGGGCCAACGTCCTGACTTTC. Combining the CDR3 with reference TRBV29-1 and TRBJ2-6 gives the whole variable domain SAVISQKPSRDICQRGTSLTIQCQVDSQVTMMFWYRQQPGQSLTLIATANQGSEATYESGFVIDKFPISRPNLTFSTLTVSNMSPEDSSIYLCSVETGTELLSGANVLTFGAGSRLTVL.

The chain employs TRBV5-6 and TRBJ2-7, with 9 bases matching TRBD1. V lost 4 bases and J lost 3; bases outside the gene matches: 14. Germline CDR1 reads SGHDT; CDR2 reads YYEEEE. This CDR3 spans 17 amino acids. The DNA for the CDR3 is TGTGCCAGCAGCAACCCGGGACAGGGCCGAGGGCGCTACGAGCAGTACTTC. This codes for CASSNPGQGRGRYEQYF.

The sample holds one count of this clone. The rearrangement joins TRBV18 to TRBJ1-1; TRBD1 matches 7 bases. V lost 6 bases and J lost 0; bases outside the gene matches: 10. The CDR3 extends over 16 amino acids. Per the germline V gene, CDR1 is KGHSH and CDR2 is LQKENI. DNA of the CDR3: TGTGCCAGCTCCCTGGACAGGTTGAGTATGAACACTGAAGCTTTCTTT. Translation gives CASSLDRLSMNTEAFF. Complete variable domain (other parts from reference TRBV18 and TRBJ1-1): NAGVMQNPRHLVRRRGQEARLRCSPMKGHSHVYWYRQLPEEGLKFMVYLQKENIIDESGMPKERFSAEFPKEGPSILRIQQVVRGDSAAYFCASSLDRLSMNTEAFFGQGTRLTVV.

This chain connects TRBV19 to TRBJ2-7, with D tentatively TRBD1 (6 bases). This CDR3 has 12 residues. Trimming took off 7 bases at V and 2 bases at J, with 9 bases between the two ends. Germline CDR1 reads LNHDA; CDR2 reads SQIVND (reference sequence). As DNA, the CDR3 is TGTGCCAGTATGGGGGCTACCTACGAGCAGTACTTC. Its protein is CASMGATYEQYF.

CDR3 sequence reads: CASSLGTGPQYGYTF. CDR3 sequence (DNA): TGTGCCAGCAGCTTAGGCACAGGGCCCCAGTATGGCTACACCTTC. This chain uses TRBV7-2 with TRBJ1-2, with TRBD1 as a possible D gene (6 bases). Per germline, CDR1 SGHTA and CDR2 FQGNSA. This CDR3 has 15 residues. Trimming shortened V by 1 base and J by 5 bases, and 14 bases separated the two germline ends.

The rearrangement uses TRBV6-5 and TRBJ1-1; D gene uncertain. Trimming pared 7 bases from V and 3 bases from J, leaving 12 bases between. CDR1 MNHEY and CDR2 SVGAGI come from the germline V gene. The CDR3 is 13 amino acids. CDR3 nucleotides: TGTGCCAGCATAATCGTCGGGTACACTGAAGCTTTCTTT. This translates into CASIIVGYTEAFF.

The chain couples TRBV20-1 to TRBJ2-7, with no clear D. The V gene's germline CDR1 is DFQATT and CDR2 SNEGSKA (reference sequence). CDR3 size: 10 residues. Trimming stripped 5 bases from V and 4 bases from J, with 6 bases between. Here the CDR3 DNA reads TGCAGTGCTGAGAAGTACGAGCAGTACTTC. Amino acids: CSAEKYEQYF.

This chain uses TRBV6-1 with TRBJ1-3; TRBD1 agrees at 7 bases. From germline, CDR1 is MNHNS and CDR2 SASEGT. Trimming at V came to 1 base and at J to 2 bases, leaving 14 bases not matched to a gene. The CDR3 has 19 residues. The CDR3 DNA reads TGTGCCAGCAGTGAAGGCCTTCCGGGACAGCTAGCCCCTGGAAACACCATATATTTT. Its protein is CASSEGLPGQLAPGNTIYF.

The V gene is TRBV18, the J gene TRBJ2-2; TRBD1 matches 8 bases. The CDR3 length is 17 residues. From germline, CDR1 is KGHSH and CDR2 LQKENI. With 6 bases clipped from V and 0 bases from J, the junction kept 9 bases outside the gene matches. The DNA for the CDR3 is TGTGCCAGCTCCCGAGAACGGACAGGGCCGAACACCGGGGAGCTGTTTTTT. Its protein is CASSRERTGPNTGELFF.

The rearrangement uses TRBV29-1 and TRBJ2-1, with 11 bases fitting TRBD1. This CDR3 spans 16 amino acids. Germline loops: CDR1 SQVTM, CDR2 ANQGSEA. Losses at the gene ends were 6 bases for V and 9 bases for J; bases not matched to a gene: 16. In DNA, the CDR3 is TGCAGCGTCTTTGGGCCGGGACAGGGGGAGGCAGGTGAGCAGTTCTTC. Residues: CSVFGPGQGEAGEQFF.

The chain links TRBV7-2 to TRBJ2-1; TRBD1 matches 8 bases. Losses at the gene ends were 5 bases for V and 7 bases for J; bases not matched to a gene: 10. CDR3 length equals 15 residues. The germline gives CDR1 SGHTA, CDR2 FQGNSA. CDR3 nucleotides: TGTGCCAGCAGCCCGATGACAGGGGTGGGGAATGAGCAGTTCTTC. It codes for CASSPMTGVGNEQFF.